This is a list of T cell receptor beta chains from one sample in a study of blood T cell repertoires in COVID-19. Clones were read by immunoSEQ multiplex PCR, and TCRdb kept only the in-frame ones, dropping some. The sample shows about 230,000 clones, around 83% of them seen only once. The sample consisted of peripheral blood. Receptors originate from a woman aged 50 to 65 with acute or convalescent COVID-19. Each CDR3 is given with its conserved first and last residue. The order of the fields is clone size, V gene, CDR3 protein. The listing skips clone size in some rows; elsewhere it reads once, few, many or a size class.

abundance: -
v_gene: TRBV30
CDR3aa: CAWSTGVREKLFF

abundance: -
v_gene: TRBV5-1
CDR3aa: CASSTAGTGNEQFF

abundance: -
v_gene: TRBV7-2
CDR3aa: CASSLRRGWNSPLHF

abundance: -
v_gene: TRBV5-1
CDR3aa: CASRMDRGLETQYF

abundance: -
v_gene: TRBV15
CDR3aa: CATSRSRGSVYGYTF

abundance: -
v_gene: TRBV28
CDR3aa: CASKLRTTPNSPLHF

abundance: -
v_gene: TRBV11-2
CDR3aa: CASSRGRGGYSGANVLTF

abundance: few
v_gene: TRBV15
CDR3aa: CATSRSGQGQSPLHF

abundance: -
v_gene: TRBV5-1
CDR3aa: CASSNKTSGGNEQFF

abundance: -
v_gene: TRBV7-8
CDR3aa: CASSLEAAGNYGYTF

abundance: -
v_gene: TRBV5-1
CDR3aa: CASSLGQGAEAFF

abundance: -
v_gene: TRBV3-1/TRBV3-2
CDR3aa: CASSQNRVNQPQHF

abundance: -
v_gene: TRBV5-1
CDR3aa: CASSLGTGGGGSYEQYF

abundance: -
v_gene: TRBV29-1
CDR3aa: CSVALSNQPQHF

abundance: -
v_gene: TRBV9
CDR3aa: CASSQGGQSGEKLFF

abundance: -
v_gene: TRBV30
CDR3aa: CAWSGTGGIYGYTF

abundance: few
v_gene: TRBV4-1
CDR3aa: CASSQGLEPLNEQFF

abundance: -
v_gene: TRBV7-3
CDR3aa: CASSIGQGVGYTF

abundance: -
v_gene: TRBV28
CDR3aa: CASRATTGWDGYTF

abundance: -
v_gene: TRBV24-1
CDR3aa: CATSDFRGVAAFF

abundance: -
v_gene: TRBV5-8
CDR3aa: CASSRGGRSNTGELFF

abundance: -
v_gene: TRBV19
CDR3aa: CASSVWNTEAFF

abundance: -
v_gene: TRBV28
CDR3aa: CASSFDDRGPHLSYNSPLHF

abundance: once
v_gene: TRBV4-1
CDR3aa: CASSRDRSYEQYF

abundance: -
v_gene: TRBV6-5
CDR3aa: CASSPGGSYNSPLHF

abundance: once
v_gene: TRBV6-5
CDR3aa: CASSYTGTGANVLTF

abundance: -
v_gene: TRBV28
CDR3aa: CASSSGQGIWQPQHF

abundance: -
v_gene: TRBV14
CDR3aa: CASSHHQQPVYGYTF

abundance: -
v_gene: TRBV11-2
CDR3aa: CASSLFPGINEQFF

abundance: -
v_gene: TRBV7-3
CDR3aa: CASSPGTGAGEAFF

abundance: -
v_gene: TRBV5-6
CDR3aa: CASSPHGGLLHF

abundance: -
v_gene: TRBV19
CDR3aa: CASTSGGGYEQYF

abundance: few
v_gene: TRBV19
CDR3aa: CASRGQGRQETQYF

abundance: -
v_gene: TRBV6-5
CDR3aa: CASSTTGPGELFF

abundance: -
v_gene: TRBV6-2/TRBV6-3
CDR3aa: CASSGTTGWGTEAFF

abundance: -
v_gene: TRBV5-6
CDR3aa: CASSSDREDGYTF

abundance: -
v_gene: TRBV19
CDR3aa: CASSTGQGGMGQPQHF

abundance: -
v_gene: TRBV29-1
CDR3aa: CSVQQGSNQPQHF

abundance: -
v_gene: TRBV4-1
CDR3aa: CASSQDPSSEYEQYF

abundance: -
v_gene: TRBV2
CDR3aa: CASSVRASGYTF

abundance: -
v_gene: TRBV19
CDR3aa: CASSSNVAGNNYGYTF

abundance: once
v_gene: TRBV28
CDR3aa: CASSLPGGLDGYTF

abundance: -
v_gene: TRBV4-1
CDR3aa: CASSQGAGGGAFNEQFF

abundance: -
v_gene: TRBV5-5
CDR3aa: CASSAHRGHGNTEAFF

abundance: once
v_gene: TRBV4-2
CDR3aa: CASSQTYRGSPYEQYF

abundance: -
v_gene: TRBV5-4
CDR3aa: CASSLPGQGKTGELFF

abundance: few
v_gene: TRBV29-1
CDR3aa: CSVEPGETQYF

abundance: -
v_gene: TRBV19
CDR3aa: CASSRGNQPQHF

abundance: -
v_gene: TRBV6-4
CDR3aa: CASSDSIQGGYEQYF

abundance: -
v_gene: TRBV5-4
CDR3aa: CASSREKREGLNEQFF

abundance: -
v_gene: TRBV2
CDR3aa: CASSDGTGEETQYF

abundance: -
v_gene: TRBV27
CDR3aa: CASSLFQGAVEKLFF

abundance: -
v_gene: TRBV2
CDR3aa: CARDDRVHGYTF